Listed below are T cell receptor beta chains from one sample, sequenced in a study of tumor-infiltrating lymphocytes in localized non-small cell lung cancer. The protocol was immunoSEQ multiplex PCR, while the TCRdb copy is restricted to in-frame clones and leaves out a portion. The sample consists of around 25,000 clones, around 75% of them appearing once. The material sequenced was lung tumor tissue. These receptors all stem from a human donor with non-small cell lung cancer. Both conserved end residues are part of each CDR3. D genes are given only for firm matches. Clone size, where shown, is once, few, many, or a class for clones that have expanded.

>TRBJ2-5|-|-|13|TRBV4-3
TGCGCCAGCAGCCAAGATACTCGGGAGACCCAGTACTTC
CASSQDTRETQYF
>TRBJ2-5|-|-|16|TRBV9
TGTGCCAGCAGCGTATCGGGCGGAATCCCTGCGGAGACCCAGTACTTC
CASSVSGGIPAETQYF
>TRBJ2-7|few|-|15|TRBV5-4
TGTGCCAGCAGCGAGGAGGCAAGGAGCTCCTACGAGCAGTACTTC
CASSEEARSSYEQYF
>TRBJ2-1|once|TRBD2|18|TRBV25-1
TGTGCCAGCAGTGTAGGAATAGCGGGGGACCCGTCGCTGGGTGAGCAGTTCTTC
CASSVGIAGDPSLGEQFF
>TRBJ1-4|-|-|14|TRBV14
TGTGCCAGCAGCCAGGGATTTAACGGGGAAAAACTGTTTTTT
CASSQGFNGEKLFF
>TRBJ1-6|-|-|19|TRBV9
TGTGCCAGCAGCGCCACAGCCGGGGGAATAGGTTCCTATAATTCACCCCTCCACTTT
CASSATAGGIGSYNSPLHF
>TRBJ1-6|-|-|15|TRBV7-6
TGTGCCAGCAGCCAAGGCAGGGGAGTCGGGTCACCCCTCCACTTT
CASSQGRGVGSPLHF
>TRBJ1-1|few|TRBD1|13|TRBV5-1
TGCGCCAGCAGCCCGGACAGGGTGGATCGAGCTTTCTTT
CASSPDRVDRAFF
>TRBJ1-2|medium-sized|-|14|TRBV2
TGTGCCAGCAGTGAAGGAATCAGGGATACGGGCTACACCTTC
CASSEGIRDTGYTF
>TRBJ2-2|-|-|11|TRBV29-1
TGCAGCGTTGAACTTGGGAAGGAGCTGTTTTTT
CSVELGKELFF
>TRBJ1-4|few|-|13|TRBV18
TGTGCCAGCTCAAGGGAAAGTGGTGAAAAACTGTTTTTT
CASSRESGEKLFF
>TRBJ2-1|-|TRBD2|15|TRBV7-8
TGTGCCAGCAGCGTGGGACTAGCGCATTACAATGAGCAGTTCTTC
CASSVGLAHYNEQFF
>TRBJ2-1|once|-|13|TRBV10-1
TGCGCCAGCAGCGGACTCAGGGTAAATGAGCAGTTCTTC
CASSGLRVNEQFF
>TRBJ2-1|-|-|14|TRBV6-4
TGTGCCAGCAAGGCTAGAGCGCAGTCCAATGAGCAGTTCTTC
CASKARAQSNEQFF
>TRBJ2-1|once|TRBD2|16|TRBV7-2
TGTGCCAGCAGCCCGGTTGCTAGCGGGGGGGTCAATGAGCAGTTCTTC
CASSPVASGGVNEQFF
>TRBJ1-1|-|-|15|TRBV15
TGTGCCACCAGCAGAGGTGGGGGATTGAACACTGAAGCTTTCTTT
CATSRGGGLNTEAFF
>TRBJ2-3|-|-|14|TRBV6-4
TGTGCCAGCAGTGACTACGGCGGCGGGGATACGCAGTATTTT
CASSDYGGGDTQYF
>TRBJ2-7|-|-|15|TRBV5-5
TGTGCCAGCAGCTTGGATCCGACAGATCCCTACGAGCAGTACTTC
CASSLDPTDPYEQYF
>TRBJ1-2|few|-|13|TRBV5-1
TGCGCCAGCAGCTTGGAGACAGCGAGCGGCTACACCTTC
CASSLETASGYTF
>TRBJ1-1|few|-|13|TRBV5-1
TGCGCCAGCAGCTTGGGCGGGGGCACTGAAGCTTTCTTT
CASSLGGGTEAFF
>TRBJ1-1|-|-|14|TRBV5-1
TGCGCCAGCAGCTTGGATGGTTGGAACACTGAAGCTTTCTTT
CASSLDGWNTEAFF
>TRBJ1-1|-|TRBD1|15|TRBV6-1
TGTGCCAGCAGTCCCGGGACAGGGAGGAACACTGAAGCTTTCTTT
CASSPGTGRNTEAFF
>TRBJ1-4|-|-|20|TRBV5-1
TGCGCCAGCAGCTTGGCCCTCTCAAGCACAAAGGCGACGAAGGGGGAAAAACTGTTTTTT
CASSLALSSTKATKGEKLFF
>TRBJ2-2|few|TRBD2|16|TRBV7-2
TGTGCCAGCAGCGGGGGAGGGAGGACGAACACCGGGGAGCTGTTTTTT
CASSGGGRTNTGELFF
>TRBJ1-2|medium-sized|-|17|TRBV7-2
TGTGCCAGCACCCCGGGGGGTGGGGGGCTAGCTAACTATGGCTACACCTTC
CASTPGGGGLANYGYTF
>TRBJ1-4|-|-|14|TRBV30
TGTGCCTGCCCCCGCGGGGCAACTAATGAAAAACTGTTTTTT
CACPRGATNEKLFF
>TRBJ1-5|-|-|15|TRBV19
TGTGCCAGTAGCCTATCTTCTTATAGCAATCAGCCCCAGCATTTT
CASSLSSYSNQPQHF
>TRBJ2-1|once|TRBD2|16|TRBV10-3
TGTGCCATCAGAGCGGGGGCCGGGAGCTCCTACAATGAGCAGTTCTTC
CAIRAGAGSSYNEQFF